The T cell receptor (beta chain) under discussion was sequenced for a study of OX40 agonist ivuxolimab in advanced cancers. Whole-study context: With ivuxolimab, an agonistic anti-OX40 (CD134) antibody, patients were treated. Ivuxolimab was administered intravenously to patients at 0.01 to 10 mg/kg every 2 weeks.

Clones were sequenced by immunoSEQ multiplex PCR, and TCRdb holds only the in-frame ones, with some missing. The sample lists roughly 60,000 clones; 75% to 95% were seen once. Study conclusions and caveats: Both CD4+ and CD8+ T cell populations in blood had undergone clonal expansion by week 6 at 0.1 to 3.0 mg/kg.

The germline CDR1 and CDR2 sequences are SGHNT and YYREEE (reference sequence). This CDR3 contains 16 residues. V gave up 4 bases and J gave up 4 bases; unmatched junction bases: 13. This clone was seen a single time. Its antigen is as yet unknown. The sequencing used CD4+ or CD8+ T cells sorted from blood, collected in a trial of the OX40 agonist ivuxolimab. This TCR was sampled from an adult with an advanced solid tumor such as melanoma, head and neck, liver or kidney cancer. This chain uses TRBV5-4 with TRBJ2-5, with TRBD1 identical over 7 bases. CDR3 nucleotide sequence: TGTGCCAGCAGCACCAGACAGGGTCGTTTGGGAGAGACCCAGTACTTC. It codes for CASSTRQGRLGETQYF.